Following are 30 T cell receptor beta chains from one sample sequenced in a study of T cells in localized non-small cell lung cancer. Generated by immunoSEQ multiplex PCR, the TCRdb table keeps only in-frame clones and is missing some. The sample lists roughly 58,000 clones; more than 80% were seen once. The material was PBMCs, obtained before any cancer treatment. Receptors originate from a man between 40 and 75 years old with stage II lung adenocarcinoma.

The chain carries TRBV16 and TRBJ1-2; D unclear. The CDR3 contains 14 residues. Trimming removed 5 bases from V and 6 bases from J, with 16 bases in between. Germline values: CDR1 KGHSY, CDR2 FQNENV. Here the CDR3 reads CASSSRVRGDGYTF. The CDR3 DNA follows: TGTGCCAGCAGCTCAAGGGTCCGGGGTGATGGCTACACCTTC.

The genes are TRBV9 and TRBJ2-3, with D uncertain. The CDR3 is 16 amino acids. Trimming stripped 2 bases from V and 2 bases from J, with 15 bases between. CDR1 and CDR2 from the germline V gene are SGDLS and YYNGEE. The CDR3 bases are TGTGCCAGCAGCGTCCTACCGTCACAGACCACAGATACGCAGTATTTT. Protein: CASSVLPSQTTDTQYF.

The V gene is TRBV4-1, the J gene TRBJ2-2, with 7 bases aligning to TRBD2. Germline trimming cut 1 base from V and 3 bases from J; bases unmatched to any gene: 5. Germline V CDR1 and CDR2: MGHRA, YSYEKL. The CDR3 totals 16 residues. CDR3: CASSQAGGRDTGELFF. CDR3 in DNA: TGCGCCAGCAGCCAAGCGGGAGGTCGAGACACCGGGGAGCTGTTTTTT.

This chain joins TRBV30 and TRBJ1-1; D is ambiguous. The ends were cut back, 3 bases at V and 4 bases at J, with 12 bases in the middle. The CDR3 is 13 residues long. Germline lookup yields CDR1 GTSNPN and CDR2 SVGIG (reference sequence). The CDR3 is CAWSLRPTTEAFF. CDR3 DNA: TGTGCCTGGAGCTTAAGACCTACCACTGAAGCTTTCTTT.

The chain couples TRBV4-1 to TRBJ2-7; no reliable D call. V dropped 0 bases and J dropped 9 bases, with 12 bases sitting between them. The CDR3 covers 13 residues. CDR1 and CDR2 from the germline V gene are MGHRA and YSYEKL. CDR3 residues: CASSQDRTMGQYF. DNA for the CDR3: TGCGCCAGCAGCCAAGATAGAACCATGGGGCAGTACTTC.

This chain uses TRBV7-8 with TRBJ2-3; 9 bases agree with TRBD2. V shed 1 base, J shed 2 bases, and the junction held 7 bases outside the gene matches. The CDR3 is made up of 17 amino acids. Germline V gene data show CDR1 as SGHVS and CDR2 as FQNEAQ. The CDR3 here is CASSLGPSGTYTDTQYF. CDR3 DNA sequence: TGTGCCAGCAGCTTAGGCCCTAGCGGGACATACACAGATACGCAGTATTTT.

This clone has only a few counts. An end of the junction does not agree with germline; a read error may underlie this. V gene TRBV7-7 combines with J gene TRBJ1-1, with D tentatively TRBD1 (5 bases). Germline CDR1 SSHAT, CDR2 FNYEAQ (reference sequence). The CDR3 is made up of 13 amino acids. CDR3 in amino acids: CASSQVRGGEAFF. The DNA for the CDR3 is TGTGCTAGCAGCCAGGTCCGGGGGGGTGAAGCTTTCTTT.

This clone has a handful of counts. In DNA, the CDR3 is TGTGCCTGGAACGGGGGGGGACGGTACTACGAGCAGTACTTC. This translates into CAWNGGGRYYEQYF. The chain is built from TRBV30 and TRBJ2-7; 8 bases agree with TRBD2. This CDR3 is 14 amino acids long. Per germline, CDR1 GTSNPN and CDR2 SVGIG (reference sequence). The ends lost 4 bases at V and 3 bases at J; junction bases unmatched: 8.

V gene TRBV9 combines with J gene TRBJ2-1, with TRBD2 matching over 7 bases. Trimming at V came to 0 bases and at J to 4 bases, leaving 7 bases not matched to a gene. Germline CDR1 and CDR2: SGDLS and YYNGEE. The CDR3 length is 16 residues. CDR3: CASSVAPSGTYNEQFF. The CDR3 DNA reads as TGTGCCAGCAGCGTAGCCCCTAGCGGTACTTACAATGAGCAGTTCTTC.

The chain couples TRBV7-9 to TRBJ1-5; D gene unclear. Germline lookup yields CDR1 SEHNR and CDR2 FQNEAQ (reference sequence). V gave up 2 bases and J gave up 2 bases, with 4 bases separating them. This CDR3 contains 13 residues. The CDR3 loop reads CASSLTGNQPQHF. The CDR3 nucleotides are TGTGCCAGCAGCTTAACGGGCAATCAGCCCCAGCATTTT.

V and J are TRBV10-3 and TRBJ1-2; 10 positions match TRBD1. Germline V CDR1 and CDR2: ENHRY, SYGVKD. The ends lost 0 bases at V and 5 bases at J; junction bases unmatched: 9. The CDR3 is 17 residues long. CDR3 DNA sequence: TGTGCCATCAGTGAGTCGACTCGACAGGGGGCCGGGTATGGCTACACCTTC. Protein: CAISESTRQGAGYGYTF.

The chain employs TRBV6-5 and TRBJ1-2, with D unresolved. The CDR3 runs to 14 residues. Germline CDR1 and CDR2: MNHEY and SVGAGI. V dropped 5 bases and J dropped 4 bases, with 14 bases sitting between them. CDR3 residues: CASSIDGRSYGYTF. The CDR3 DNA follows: TGTGCCAGCAGTATCGACGGTAGATCCTATGGCTACACCTTC.

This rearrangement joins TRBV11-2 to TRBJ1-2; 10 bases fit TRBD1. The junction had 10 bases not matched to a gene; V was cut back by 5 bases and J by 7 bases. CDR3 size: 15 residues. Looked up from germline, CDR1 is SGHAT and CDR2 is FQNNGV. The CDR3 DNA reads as TGTGCCAGCAGCCGGGGACAGGGGCCCCTCTCTGGCTACACCTTC. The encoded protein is CASSRGQGPLSGYTF.

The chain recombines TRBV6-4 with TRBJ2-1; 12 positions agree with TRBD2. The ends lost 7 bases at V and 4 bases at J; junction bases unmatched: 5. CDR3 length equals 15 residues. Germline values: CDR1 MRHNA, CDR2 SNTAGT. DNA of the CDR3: TGTGCCAGCATGGATGGGACTAGCGGGTACAATGAGCAGTTCTTC. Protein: CASMDGTSGYNEQFF.

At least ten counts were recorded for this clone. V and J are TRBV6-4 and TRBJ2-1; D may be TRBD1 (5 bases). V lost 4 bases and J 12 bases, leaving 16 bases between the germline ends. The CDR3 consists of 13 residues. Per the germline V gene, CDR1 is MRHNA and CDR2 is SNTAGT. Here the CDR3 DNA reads TGTGCCAGCAGTGCAATTGAAGGACAAGGGCAGTTCTTC. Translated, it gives CASSAIEGQGQFF.

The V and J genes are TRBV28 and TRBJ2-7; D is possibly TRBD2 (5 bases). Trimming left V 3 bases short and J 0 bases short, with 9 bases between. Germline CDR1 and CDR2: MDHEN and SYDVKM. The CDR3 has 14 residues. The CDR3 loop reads CASSFLDSSYEQYF. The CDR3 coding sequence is TGTGCCAGCAGTTTCCTGGACTCCTCCTACGAGCAGTACTTC.

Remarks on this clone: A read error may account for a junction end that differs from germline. The CDR3 sequence is CATSLTSGNYNEQFF. The DNA for the CDR3 is TGTGCCACCAGCCTGACTAGCGGGAACTACAATGAGCAGTTCTTC. V usage is TRBV7-8 and J usage is TRBJ2-1; 11 bases agree with TRBD2. CDR3 length: 15 amino acids. Germline V gene sequence: CDR1 SGHVS, CDR2 FQNEAQ.

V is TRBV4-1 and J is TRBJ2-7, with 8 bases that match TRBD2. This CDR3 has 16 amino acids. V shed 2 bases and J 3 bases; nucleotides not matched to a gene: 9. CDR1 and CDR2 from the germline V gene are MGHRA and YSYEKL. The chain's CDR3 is CASSQLASGSRYEQYF. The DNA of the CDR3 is TGCGCCAGCAGCCAACTCGCTAGCGGGTCACGCTACGAGCAGTACTTC.

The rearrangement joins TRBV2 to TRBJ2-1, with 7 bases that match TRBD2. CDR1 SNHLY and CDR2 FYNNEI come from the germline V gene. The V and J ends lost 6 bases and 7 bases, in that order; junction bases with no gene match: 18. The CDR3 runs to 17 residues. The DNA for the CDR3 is TGTGCCAGCAGGACCTCGAGAAGAAGCGGGATAACGAATGAGCAGTTCTTC. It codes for CASRTSRRSGITNEQFF.

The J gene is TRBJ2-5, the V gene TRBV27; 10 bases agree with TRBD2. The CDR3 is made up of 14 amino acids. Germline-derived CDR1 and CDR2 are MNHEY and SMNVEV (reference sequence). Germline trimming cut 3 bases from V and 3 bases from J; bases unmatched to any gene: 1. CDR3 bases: TGTGCCAGCAGTTTTCTAGCGGGAGAAGAGACCCAGTACTTC. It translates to CASSFLAGEETQYF.

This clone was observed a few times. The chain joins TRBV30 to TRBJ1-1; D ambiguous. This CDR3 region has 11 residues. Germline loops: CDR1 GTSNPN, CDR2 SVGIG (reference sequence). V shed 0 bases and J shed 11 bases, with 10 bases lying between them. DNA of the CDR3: TGTGCCTGGAGTGTACTTCCGACGGCTTTCTTT. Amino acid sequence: CAWSVLPTAFF.

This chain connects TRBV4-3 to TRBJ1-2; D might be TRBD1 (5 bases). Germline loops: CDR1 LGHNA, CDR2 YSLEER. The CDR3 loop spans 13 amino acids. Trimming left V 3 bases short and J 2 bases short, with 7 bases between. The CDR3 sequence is CASSQGQNYGYTF. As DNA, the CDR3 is TGCGCCAGCAGCCAGGGGCAGAACTATGGCTACACCTTC.

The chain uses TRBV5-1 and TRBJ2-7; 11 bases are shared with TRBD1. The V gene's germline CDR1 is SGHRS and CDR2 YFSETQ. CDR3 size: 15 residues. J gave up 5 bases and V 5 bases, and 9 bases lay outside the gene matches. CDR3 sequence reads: CASRFGQGARNEQYF. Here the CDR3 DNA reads TGCGCCAGCAGGTTTGGACAGGGGGCTAGGAACGAGCAGTACTTC.

The CDR3 nucleotides are TGTGCCAGCAGGGAGGGACAGGGGGCCTACGAGCAGTACTTC. Protein: CASREGQGAYEQYF. The chain couples TRBV27 to TRBJ2-7; 11 bases match TRBD1. CDR3 length equals 14 residues. CDR1 and CDR2 (germline): MNHEY, SMNVEV (reference sequence). J lost 2 bases, V lost 6 bases, and 3 bases had no gene match.

The CDR3 reads CASSRDRNQPQHF. Written as DNA, the CDR3 is TGTGCCAGCAGCCGGGACAGGAATCAGCCCCAGCATTTT. This chain links TRBV27 with TRBJ1-5, with TRBD1 matching over 8 bases. V was pared by 6 bases and J by 4 bases, with 2 bases of the junction left unmatched. Germline V gene sequence: CDR1 MNHEY, CDR2 SMNVEV (reference sequence). The CDR3 extends over 13 amino acids.

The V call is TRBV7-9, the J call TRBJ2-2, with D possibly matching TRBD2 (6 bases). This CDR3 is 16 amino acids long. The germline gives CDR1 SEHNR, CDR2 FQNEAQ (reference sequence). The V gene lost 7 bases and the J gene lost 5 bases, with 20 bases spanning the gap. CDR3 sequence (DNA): TGTGCCAGCATTTCATTTGACGGACTATATACCGGGGAGCTGTTTTTT. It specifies CASISFDGLYTGELFF. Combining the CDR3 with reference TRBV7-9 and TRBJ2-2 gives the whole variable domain DTGVSQNPRHKITKRGQNVTFRCDPISEHNRLYWYRQTLGQGPEFLTYFQNEAQLEKSRLLSDRFSAERPKGSFSTLEIQRTEQGDSAMYLCASISFDGLYTGELFFGEGSRLTVL.

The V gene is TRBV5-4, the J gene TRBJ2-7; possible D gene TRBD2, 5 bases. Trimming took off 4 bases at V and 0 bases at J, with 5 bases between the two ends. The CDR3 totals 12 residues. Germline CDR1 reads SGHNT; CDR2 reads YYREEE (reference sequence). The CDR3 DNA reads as TGTGCCAGCAGCGGGAGCTCCTACGAGCAGTACTTC. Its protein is CASSGSSYEQYF. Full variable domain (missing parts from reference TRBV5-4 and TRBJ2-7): ETGVTQSPTHLIKTRGQQVTLRCSSQSGHNTVSWYQQALGQGPQFIFQYYREEENGRGNFPPRFSGLQFPNYSSELNVNALELDDSALYLCASSGSSYEQYFGPGTRLTVT.

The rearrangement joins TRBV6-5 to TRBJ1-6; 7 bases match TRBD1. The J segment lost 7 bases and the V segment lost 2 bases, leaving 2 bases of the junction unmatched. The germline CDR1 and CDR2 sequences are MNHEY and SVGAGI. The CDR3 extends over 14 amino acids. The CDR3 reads CASSYDRENSPLHF. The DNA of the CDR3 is TGTGCCAGCAGTTACGACAGGGAAAATTCACCCCTCCACTTT.

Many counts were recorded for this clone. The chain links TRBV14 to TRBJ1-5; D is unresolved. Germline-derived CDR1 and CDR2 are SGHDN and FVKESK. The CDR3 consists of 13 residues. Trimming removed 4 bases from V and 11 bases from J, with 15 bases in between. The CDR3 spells CASSLLSTSAQHF. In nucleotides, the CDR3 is TGTGCCAGCAGCCTCCTGTCCACATCAGCCCAGCATTTT.

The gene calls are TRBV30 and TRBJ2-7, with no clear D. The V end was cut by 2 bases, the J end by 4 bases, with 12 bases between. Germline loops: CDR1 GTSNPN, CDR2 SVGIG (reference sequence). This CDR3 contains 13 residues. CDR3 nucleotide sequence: TGTGCCTGGAGTAAGGGTTTCCGGTACGAGCAGTACTTC. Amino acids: CAWSKGFRYEQYF.